This entry describes one T cell receptor beta chain. Its target is not known. Template switching by 5'RACE produced TCR cDNA, adding a universal primer site and UMIs. MiXCR was run by TCRdb on the 5' RACE reads, yielding one entry per CDR3 protein. The sample lists approximately 510,000 distinct CDR3 sequences; about a fifth were seen once. The data originate from a study of T cells after yellow fever vaccination. Points from the study as a whole: From the bulk population, abundant clonotypes could contaminate and appear within FACS-sorted repertoires. Reappearing after the booster were most of the clones from primary vaccination (about 96% CD4, approximately 85% CD8). Only a minor proportion of clonotypes was detected across both CD4 and CD8 compartments.

This CDR3 comprises 16 residues. The V gene end was trimmed by 5 bases and the J gene end by 7 bases; junction bases not matched to a gene: 10. Looked up from germline, CDR1 is MNHNS and CDR2 is SASEGT. The input for sequencing was PBMCs, taken less than 25 days after the first yellow fever vaccination. The rearrangement links TRBV6-1 to TRBJ2-1, with TRBD1 matching over 11 bases. This receptor was obtained from a man younger than 35 who received the YFV17D yellow fever vaccine. CDR3 DNA: TGTGCCAGCAGTAATCCGGGACAGGGGGGTAAAAATGAGCAGTTCTTC. Its protein is CASSNPGQGGKNEQFF.